These 31 T cell receptor beta chains came from one sample sequenced in a study of siplizumab effects on memory and regulatory T cells. Only in-frame clones appear in the TCRdb table, and some are missing; sequencing was by immunoSEQ multiplex PCR. The profile shows around 97,000 clones, just under 95% of them singletons. The specimen was non-Treg CD4+ T cells sorted from blood. These receptor sequences come from a human donor in good health.

CDR3 sequence: CASSGDSWQPQHF. DNA for the CDR3: TGTGCCAGCAGCGGAGACAGTTGGCAGCCCCAGCATTTT. This sequence joins TRBV25-1 and TRBJ1-5; perhaps TRBD1 as D (5 bases). From germline, CDR1 is MGHDK and CDR2 SYGVNS. This CDR3 comprises 13 residues. V lost 6 bases and J 7 bases, leaving 13 bases between the germline ends.

The DNA of the CDR3 is TGCGCCAGCAGCTTTTCGGGGACTCCGACCGTCGGGGAGCTGTTTTTT. It translates to CASSFSGTPTVGELFF. The genes are TRBV5-1 and TRBJ2-2, with D tentatively TRBD2 (6 bases). The germline V gene encodes CDR1 SGHRS and CDR2 YFSETQ. The germline V and J ends were trimmed by 2 bases and 7 bases, with 18 bases remaining between them. This CDR3 has 16 residues.

This sequence joins TRBV9 and TRBJ1-1, with D unclear. The V gene lost 3 bases and the J gene lost 2 bases, with 5 bases spanning the gap. CDR3 length: 12 residues. The germline CDR1 and CDR2 sequences are SGDLS and YYNGEE. CDR3 nucleotide sequence: TGTGCCAGCAGCGATAAAAACACTGAAGCTTTCTTT. It translates to CASSDKNTEAFF.

The rearrangement joins TRBV9 to TRBJ1-3, with 7 positions matching TRBD1. Looked up from germline, CDR1 is SGDLS and CDR2 is YYNGEE. The CDR3 has 17 amino acids. V lost 4 bases and J lost 0; bases outside the gene matches: 10. The DNA for the CDR3 is TGTGCCAGCAGCATAAGTATGGGACAGAGCTCTGGAAACACCATATATTTT. It translates to CASSISMGQSSGNTIYF.

This chain uses TRBV5-1 with TRBJ1-2; 9 bases map to TRBD1. The trim removed 6 bases at V and 7 bases at J, leaving 4 bases unmatched. Germline assignment: CDR1 SGHRS and CDR2 YFSETQ. The length of the CDR3 is 12 residues. The CDR3 DNA sequence: TGCGCCAGCAAGGGACAGGGCTTTGGCTACACCTTC. Translating it yields CASKGQGFGYTF.

The genes are TRBV6-1 and TRBJ1-4; 7 nucleotides line up with TRBD1. CDR3 length: 15 amino acids. After removal of 6 bases from V and 2 bases from J, the junction contained 6 bases not matched to a gene. CDR1 is MNHNS, CDR2 SASEGT, per germline. This chain's CDR3 is CASRRQGGTNEKLFF. The DNA for the CDR3 is TGTGCCAGCAGAAGACAGGGAGGTACTAATGAAAAACTGTTTTTT.

The V call is TRBV2, the J call TRBJ2-1, with 12 nucleotides matching TRBD2. The CDR3 has 14 amino acids. Per germline, CDR1 SNHLY and CDR2 FYNNEI. The J segment lost 7 bases and the V segment lost 5 bases, leaving 3 bases of the junction unmatched. CDR3 in amino acids: CASSRTSGENEQFF. The CDR3 bases are TGTGCCAGCAGTCGGACTAGCGGGGAGAATGAGCAGTTCTTC. Variable domain in full (rest from reference TRBV2 and TRBJ2-1): EPEVTQTPSHQVTQMGQEVILRCVPISNHLYFYWYRQILGQKVEFLVSFYNNEISEKSEIFDDQFSVERPDGSNFTLKIRSTKLEDSAMYFCASSRTSGENEQFFGPGTRLTVL.

The rearrangement links TRBV9 to TRBJ2-3; 8 positions match TRBD2. This CDR3 comprises 14 residues. V lost 3 bases, J lost 6 bases, and 6 bases stayed unmatched. CDR1 and CDR2 from the germline V gene are SGDLS and YYNGEE. The CDR3 is CASSDREGLDTQYF. DNA of the CDR3: TGTGCCAGCAGCGATCGGGAGGGCCTGGATACGCAGTATTTT.

The chain is built from TRBV30 and TRBJ1-5, with no clear D. CDR3 size: 14 residues. CDR1 is GTSNPN and CDR2 is SVGIG in the germline V gene (reference sequence). V gave up 0 bases and J gave up 3 bases, with 9 bases separating them. The CDR3 region has the DNA TGTGCCTGGAGTGTGGGAAGCAACAATCAGCCCCAGCATTTT. Amino acid sequence: CAWSVGSNNQPQHF.

The chain uses TRBV19 and TRBJ1-3; no reliable D call. Trimming shortened V by 2 bases and J by 0 bases, and 11 bases separated the two germline ends. The CDR3 covers 16 residues. Germline V gene lookup returns CDR1 LNHDA and CDR2 SQIVND (reference sequence). The CDR3 nucleotides are TGTGCCAGTAGTATATTCCGGGGATTCTCTGGAAACACCATATATTTT. This translates into CASSIFRGFSGNTIYF.

The gene calls are TRBV6-1 and TRBJ1-5, with a weak D call TRBD1 (6 bases). Looked up from germline, CDR1 is MNHNS and CDR2 is SASEGT. V shed 10 bases and J shed 4 bases, with 11 bases lying between them. The CDR3 extends over 12 amino acids. In nucleotides, the CDR3 is TGTGCCATCTGGACAGCGAATCAGCCCCAGCATTTT. Protein sequence: CAIWTANQPQHF.

The J gene is TRBJ2-5, the V gene TRBV19; D is undetermined. This CDR3 region has 15 residues. Germline V lookup: CDR1 LNHDA, CDR2 SQIVND (reference sequence). Trimming left V 4 bases short and J 2 bases short, with 14 bases between. Here the CDR3 DNA reads TGTGCCAGTAGTAACCGGGCCAGGTGGCAAGAGACCCAGTACTTC. Translated: CASSNRARWQETQYF. The full variable domain, rest sourced from reference TRBV19 and TRBJ2-5, is DGGITQSPKYLFRKEGQNVTLSCEQNLNHDAMYWYRQDPGQGLRLIYYSQIVNDFQKGDIAEGYSVSREKKESFPLTVTSAQKNPTAFYLCASSNRARWQETQYFGPGTRLLVL.

The rearrangement links TRBV7-2 to TRBJ2-1; TRBD2 agrees at 8 bases. Germline loops: CDR1 SGHTA, CDR2 FQGNSA. The CDR3 runs 16 residues. Trimming removed 5 bases from V and 0 bases from J; junction bases left unmatched: 6. CDR3 DNA: TGTGCCAGCAGCGCCCAAGCGGGGGTCTCCTACAATGAGCAGTTCTTC. Protein: CASSAQAGVSYNEQFF.

V gene TRBV4-1 combines with J gene TRBJ2-1; 13 positions match TRBD2. The CDR3 is 16 amino acids. Germline CDR1 reads MGHRA; CDR2 reads YSYEKL. The J segment lost 4 bases and the V segment lost 0 bases, leaving 0 bases of the junction unmatched. Written as DNA, the CDR3 is TGCGCCAGCAGCCAAGAGACTAGCGGGAGGTACAATGAGCAGTTCTTC. This codes for CASSQETSGRYNEQFF.

The J gene is TRBJ2-3, the V gene TRBV4-1, with D perhaps TRBD2 (5 bases). V lost 1 base, J lost 3 bases, and 11 bases lay in between. Germline loops: CDR1 MGHRA, CDR2 YSYEKL. The CDR3 totals 15 residues. The CDR3 DNA sequence: TGCGCCAGCAGCCAAGTTGGGCTAGCAACAGATACGCAGTATTTT. This translates into CASSQVGLATDTQYF.

The chain links TRBV28 to TRBJ2-3; TRBD2 matches at 14 bases. V trimming: 6 bases; J trimming: 3 bases; junction bases outside the gene matches: 11. Per germline, CDR1 MDHEN and CDR2 SYDVKM. CDR3 length: 18 amino acids. In nucleotides, the CDR3 is TGTGCCAGCAGCCGAGGGGGGACTAGCGGGAGTAGAACAGATACGCAGTATTTT. Amino acids: CASSRGGTSGSRTDTQYF. The whole variable domain, remainder taken from reference TRBV28 and TRBJ2-3, is DVKVTQSSRYLVKRTGEKVFLECVQDMDHENMFWYRQDPGLGLRLIYFSYDVKMKEKGDIPEGYSVSREKKERFSLILESASTNQTSMYLCASSRGGTSGSRTDTQYFGPGTRLTVL.

The CDR3 spells CASRLAGGAYEQYF. The DNA for the CDR3 is TGTGCCAGCAGACTAGCGGGAGGGGCCTACGAGCAGTACTTC. The chain employs TRBV27 and TRBJ2-7; 13 bases are shared with TRBD2. This CDR3 has 14 amino acids. After removal of 6 bases from V and 2 bases from J, the junction contained 1 base not matched to a gene. From germline, CDR1 is MNHEY and CDR2 SMNVEV (reference sequence).

The chain combines TRBV7-2 with TRBJ1-2; a weak D match, TRBD1 (6 bases). The germline V and J ends were trimmed by 5 bases and 8 bases, with 15 bases remaining between them. The CDR3 loop spans 13 amino acids. CDR1 is SGHTA, CDR2 FQGNSA, per germline. The CDR3 DNA is TGTGCCAGCAGCCCTAACGAGGGGGTCGGCTACACCTTC. This sequence encodes CASSPNEGVGYTF.

The genes are TRBV6-6 and TRBJ1-1, with D uncertain. The length of the CDR3 is 12 residues. From germline, CDR1 is MNHNY and CDR2 SVGAGI (reference sequence). Trimming left V 2 bases short and J 4 bases short, with 5 bases between. CDR3 bases: TGTGCCAGCAGTTACACAACCACTGAAGCTTTCTTT. Translating it yields CASSYTTTEAFF.

The chain couples TRBV7-2 to TRBJ1-1, with unresolved D. This CDR3 comprises 13 residues. Germline V gene sequence: CDR1 SGHTA, CDR2 FQGNSA. V lost 2 bases and J lost 0, with 4 bases in between. CDR3: CASSLQVNTEAFF. The CDR3 nucleotides are TGTGCCAGCAGCTTACAGGTGAACACTGAAGCTTTCTTT.

This clone was counted a single time. The rearrangement uses TRBV30 and TRBJ1-3; D remains ambiguous. Germline CDR1 and CDR2: GTSNPN and SVGIG (reference sequence). Trimming removed 5 bases from V and 5 bases from J, with 7 bases in between. The CDR3 totals 11 residues. The CDR3 DNA sequence: TGTGCCTGGGGCAGACGAAACACCATATATTTT. Translated: CAWGRRNTIYF.

This clone was recorded only once. The chain couples TRBV9 to TRBJ2-7, with D perhaps TRBD1 or TRBD2 (5 bases each). Trimming took 2 bases from V and 6 from J, leaving 15 bases between them. The CDR3 totals 14 residues. The germline V gene has CDR1 SGDLS and CDR2 YYNGEE. The CDR3 is CASSVIPTGGEQYF. The CDR3 coding sequence is TGTGCCAGCAGCGTCATACCCACAGGAGGCGAGCAGTACTTC.

V usage is TRBV18 and J usage is TRBJ2-1, with a weak D call TRBD1 (5 bases). The CDR3 spans 13 residues. Germline V gene data show CDR1 as KGHSH and CDR2 as LQKENI. V gave up 6 bases and J gave up 8 bases, with 14 bases separating them. The CDR3 DNA reads as TGTGCCAGCTCCGAATATTCAGGGTATGAGCAGTTCTTC. It codes for CASSEYSGYEQFF.

The chain recombines TRBV5-4 with TRBJ2-6; D is unresolved. V gave up 0 bases and J gave up 0 bases, with 4 bases separating them. This CDR3 is built from 15 residues. Germline-derived CDR1 and CDR2 are SGHNT and YYREEE (reference sequence). CDR3 coding DNA: TGTGCCAGCAGCTTGGTGGGCTCTGGGGCCAACGTCCTGACTTTC. Encoded protein: CASSLVGSGANVLTF.

This clone was observed a handful of times. The J gene is TRBJ1-1, the V gene TRBV2; D is uncertain. With 4 bases removed from V and 2 bases from J, the gap between germline ends came to 8 bases. CDR3 length: 13 amino acids. CDR1 and CDR2 (germline): SNHLY, FYNNEI. CDR3 amino acids: CASSAKTNTEAFF. In DNA form, the CDR3 reads TGTGCCAGCAGTGCGAAGACAAACACTGAAGCTTTCTTT.

The V and J genes are TRBV28 and TRBJ1-5, with 9 bases fitting TRBD1. Germline values: CDR1 MDHEN, CDR2 SYDVKM. CDR3 length: 13 residues. Unmatched junction bases numbered 2, after V lost 4 bases and J lost 7 bases. The CDR3 coding sequence is TGTGCCAGCAGTTGGGACAGGGTACAGCCCCAGCATTTT. It codes for CASSWDRVQPQHF.

The CDR3 loop is CASSSGQGYIIEQYF. In DNA form, the CDR3 reads TGTGCCAGCAGCTCTGGGCAGGGGTACATAATCGAGCAGTACTTC. V gene TRBV7-9 combines with J gene TRBJ2-7; D perhaps matches TRBD1 (6 bases). CDR1 and CDR2 from the germline V gene are SEHNR and FQNEAQ (reference sequence). V lost 4 bases and J 6 bases, leaving 19 bases between the germline ends. CDR3 length equals 15 residues.

The chain links TRBV25-1 to TRBJ1-1, with D hard to call. This CDR3 region has 12 residues. V lost 3 bases and J lost 8, with 10 bases in between. Germline V gene lookup returns CDR1 MGHDK and CDR2 SYGVNS. DNA of the CDR3: TGTGCCAGCAGTGACCTACTTACAGAAGCTTTCTTT. This translates into CASSDLLTEAFF.

In the case of this clone: At one of its ends the junction is not consistent with the germline gene, which may arise from a read error. The rearrangement links TRBV10-3 to TRBJ2-1; 7 bases are shared with TRBD2. Germline V gene data show CDR1 as ENHRY and CDR2 as SYGVKD. CDR3 length: 14 residues. The chain's CDR3 is CASRTTSANKEQFF. In nucleotides, the CDR3 is TGTGCCAGCCGCACAACTAGCGCCAACAAAGAGCAGTTCTTC.

CDR3 in amino acids: CATSRPQTGPSAEAFF. The DNA of the CDR3 is TGTGCCACCAGCAGACCGCAGACAGGGCCAAGCGCTGAAGCTTTCTTT. The chain couples TRBV15 to TRBJ1-1; 7 bases line up with TRBD1. The CDR3 length is 16 residues. Germline V gene data show CDR1 as LNHNV and CDR2 as YYDKDF (reference sequence). Trimming cost V 2 bases and J 6 bases; bases outside gene matches: 12.

This rearrangement joins TRBV14 to TRBJ2-1, with TRBD1 matching over 10 bases. The CDR3 has 17 amino acids. Trimming at V came to 0 bases and at J to 3 bases, leaving 5 bases not matched to a gene. Germline CDR1 SGHDN, CDR2 FVKESK. CDR3 in DNA: TGTGCCAGCAGCCAAGAGGGGGGGACAGGGGTCTACAATGAGCAGTTCTTC. It is translated as CASSQEGGTGVYNEQFF.